These 13 T cell receptor beta chains originate from one sample sequenced in a study of cytomegalovirus exposure and HLA in healthy donors. The PCR ran on 60 Vbeta and 13 Jbeta primers. Clones were sequenced by immunoSEQ multiplex PCR, and TCRdb holds only the in-frame ones, with some missing. The data contain 150,000 to 200,000 clones, 77% of them singletons. Material for sequencing was PBMCs. The receptors here all came from a woman aged 25 to 45 in good health and CMV-seronegative.

The chain carries TRBV9 and TRBJ1-1, with a tentative D call TRBD1 (5 bases). From germline, CDR1 is SGDLS and CDR2 YYNGEE. The CDR3 extends over 13 amino acids. Trimming removed 4 bases at V and 6 bases at J, with 13 bases between. CDR3 amino acids: CASSSRQSPEAFF. The CDR3 bases are TGTGCCAGCAGCTCCCGACAGAGCCCTGAAGCTTTCTTT.

V usage is TRBV7-9 and J usage is TRBJ1-2; 11 nucleotides align to TRBD1. The CDR3 loop spans 17 amino acids. V trimming: 4 bases; J trimming: 0 bases; junction bases outside the gene matches: 7. Germline CDR1 is SEHNR and CDR2 is FQNEAQ (reference sequence). The CDR3 protein is CASSSWDRGSANYGYTF. In nucleotides, the CDR3 is TGTGCCAGCAGCTCCTGGGACAGGGGGTCTGCTAACTATGGCTACACCTTC.

The rearrangement joins TRBV5-1 to TRBJ2-3; D is undetermined. The CDR3 consists of 16 residues. With 0 bases removed from V and 6 bases from J, the gap between germline ends came to 17 bases. Germline loops: CDR1 SGHRS, CDR2 YFSETQ. In DNA, the CDR3 is TGCGCCAGCAGCTTGGGGATCGTGTCGGGTCGGGATACGCAGTATTTT. Its translation is CASSLGIVSGRDTQYF.

This sequence joins TRBV10-3 and TRBJ2-7; possible D gene TRBD1, 5 bases. Germline CDR1 is ENHRY and CDR2 is SYGVKD. The CDR3 has 14 residues. V was shortened by 0 bases and J by 2 bases, with 8 bases between the two germline ends. CDR3: CAISESKGAYEQYF. For the CDR3, the DNA is TGTGCCATCAGTGAGTCGAAAGGGGCCTACGAGCAGTACTTC.

CDR3 sequence (DNA): TGTGCCAGCAGCGTAACTCTGAACACTGAAGCTTTCTTT. Translation: CASSVTLNTEAFF. This sequence joins TRBV9 and TRBJ1-1; D not resolved. The germline CDR1 and CDR2 sequences are SGDLS and YYNGEE. V was clipped by 1 base and J by 0 bases, with 4 bases between them. CDR3 size: 13 residues.

This clone was picked up one time. The CDR3 loop is CASSLEPTRRRHGYTF. The CDR3 DNA reads as TGTGCCAGCAGCTTAGAACCTACAAGGAGACGACATGGCTACACCTTC. This chain uses TRBV7-2 with TRBJ1-2; D is undetermined. V lost 1 base and J 6 bases, leaving 18 bases between the germline ends. The germline V gene has CDR1 SGHTA and CDR2 FQGNSA. The CDR3 consists of 16 residues. The full variable domain, rest sourced from reference TRBV7-2 and TRBJ1-2, is GAGVSQSPSNKVTEKGKDVELRCDPISGHTALYWYRQSLGQGLEFLIYFQGNSAPDKSGLPSDRFSAERTGGSVSTLTIQRTQQEDSAVYLCASSLEPTRRRHGYTFGSGTRLTVV.

The gene calls are TRBV28 and TRBJ2-7, with 7 positions matching TRBD2. The CDR3 runs 17 residues. V lost 5 bases, J lost 5 bases, and 18 bases stayed unmatched. CDR1 and CDR2 from the germline V gene are MDHEN and SYDVKM. DNA of the CDR3: TGTGCCAGCAGTCCCTATACTAGCGCACCCGGGCGCGACGAGCAGTACTTC. Translated: CASSPYTSAPGRDEQYF.

V usage is TRBV6-5 and J usage is TRBJ1-1, with D perhaps matching TRBD1 (5 bases). Trimming left V 4 bases short and J 0 bases short, with 15 bases between. The CDR3 extends over 16 amino acids. Germline CDR1 is MNHEY and CDR2 is SVGAGI. The CDR3 nucleotides are TGTGCCAGCAGTTGGGGGGAGGCCATCATGAACACTGAAGCTTTCTTT. This encodes CASSWGEAIMNTEAFF.

The sample holds one count of this clone. This sequence joins TRBV9 and TRBJ2-2; 9 bases match TRBD1. The CDR3 consists of 15 residues. Trimming cost V 2 bases and J 5 bases; bases outside gene matches: 4. CDR1 and CDR2 from the germline V gene are SGDLS and YYNGEE. CDR3 sequence reads: CASSVNRGQTGELFF. In nucleotides, the CDR3 is TGTGCCAGCAGCGTGAACAGGGGGCAAACCGGGGAGCTGTTTTTT.

This chain uses TRBV29-1 with TRBJ1-2; D may be TRBD1 (5 bases). The V end was cut by 3 bases, the J end by 5 bases, with 13 bases between. CDR1 and CDR2 (germline): SQVTM, ANQGSEA. This CDR3 spans 13 amino acids. In nucleotides, the CDR3 is TGCAGCGTTGAGTCACAGGATTGGTATGGCTACACCTTC. Residues: CSVESQDWYGYTF.

The genes are TRBV23-1 and TRBJ1-5; TRBD1 matches at 8 bases. TRBV23-1 is designated an ORF whose function remains uncertain. Trimming cost V 10 bases and J 2 bases; bases outside gene matches: 7. The CDR3 runs 14 residues. The DNA of the CDR3 is TGCGCCACCGCGACAGGGGAGGGCAATCAGCCCCAGCATTTT. This encodes CATATGEGNQPQHF.

The V and J genes are TRBV4-2 and TRBJ2-3; no clear D gene. Per germline, CDR1 LGHNA and CDR2 YNFKEQ. This CDR3 is built from 13 residues. The V end was cut by 0 bases, the J end by 4 bases, with 5 bases between. CDR3 bases: TGTGCCAGCAGCCAAGATGAGGCAGATACGCAGTATTTT. Its translation: CASSQDEADTQYF.

V is TRBV7-7 and J is TRBJ2-5; 9 bases match TRBD2. Per the germline V gene, CDR1 is SSHAT and CDR2 is FNYEAQ (reference sequence). The V and J ends lost 1 base and 2 bases, in that order; junction bases with no gene match: 2. The CDR3 contains 15 residues. CDR3 coding DNA: TGTGCCAGCAGCTTAGGGCTAGCGGGGCAAGAGACCCAGTACTTC. As protein: CASSLGLAGQETQYF.